A selection of T cell receptor beta chains follows, all from one sample in a study of T cell responses to AZD1222 COVID-19 vaccine. Produced via immunoSEQ multiplex PCR; TCRdb's table is partial and in-frame only. The sample has under 95,000 clones; almost 90% are singletons. The material was peripheral blood, obtained 28 days after the second AZD1222 dose. These receptors originate from an adult who received the AZD1222 COVID-19 vaccine. The CDR3 runs from the conserved cysteine through the conserved F or W.

J: TRBJ2-1; V: TRBV12-5; CDR3: CASGLVLNGANGKQFF
J: TRBJ2-6; V: TRBV24-1; CDR3: CATSDLHSGANVLTF
J: TRBJ2-1; V: TRBV11-2; CDR3: CASSFDGSSYNEQFF
J: TRBJ1-5; V: TRBV6-2/TRBV6-3; CDR3: CASSYTGQAFNQPQHF
J: TRBJ2-7; V: TRBV25-1; CDR3: CASSRDRAGYEQYF
J: TRBJ2-1; V: TRBV6-4; CDR3: CASSAAGGHVNEQFF
J: TRBJ1-1; V: TRBV6-5; CDR3: CASSYGGGTEAFF
J: TRBJ2-7; V: TRBV10-1; CDR3: CASSDTGASTDEQYF
J: TRBJ2-1; V: TRBV7-6; CDR3: CASSKHRGTLRAGGPNEQFF
J: TRBJ2-7; V: TRBV3-1/TRBV3-2; CDR3: CASSQEVAGGEQYF
J: TRBJ1-2; V: TRBV6-6; CDR3: CASSAVSNGYGYTF
J: TRBJ2-3; V: TRBV5-4; CDR3: CASSLDEGTSTDTQYF